Following are 14 T cell receptor beta chains from one sample sequenced in a study of blood T cell repertoires in COVID-19. The assay was immunoSEQ multiplex PCR, and TCRdb's table has in-frame clones only and misses some. The sample lists over 200,000 clones, about 83% seen once, with 1.3% in the top ten. Sequenced material: peripheral blood. Receptor source: a woman in her 30s with COVID-19, enrolled during active disease.

The chain carries TRBV27 and TRBJ1-1, with D unresolved. This CDR3 comprises 14 residues. Trimming shortened V by 0 bases and J by 2 bases, and 7 bases separated the two germline ends. Germline V gives CDR1 MNHEY, CDR2 SMNVEV (reference sequence). CDR3: CASSLSGSNTEAFF. In DNA form, the CDR3 reads TGTGCCAGCAGTTTATCGGGCAGTAACACTGAAGCTTTCTTT.

The chain carries TRBV6-5 and TRBJ2-1, with D maybe TRBD2 (6 bases). Germline CDR1 and CDR2: MNHEY and SVGAGI. There are 13 residues in the CDR3. The V and J ends lost 7 bases and 4 bases respectively, with 11 bases between them. The CDR3 bases are TGTGCCAGCATGGAGGGAGCGTACAATGAGCAGTTCTTC. Protein product: CASMEGAYNEQFF.

The chain joins TRBV6-5 to TRBJ2-2, with TRBD1 as a possible D gene (6 bases). Germline lookup yields CDR1 MNHEY and CDR2 SVGAGI. V lost 9 bases and J 1 base, leaving 12 bases between the germline ends. CDR3 size: 14 residues. The CDR3 DNA reads as TGTGCCAGTCTCATGACAGGGAACACCGGGGAGCTGTTTTTT. This translates into CASLMTGNTGELFF.

This clone was recorded a few times. V gene TRBV28 combines with J gene TRBJ1-5; D gene unclear. Germline loops: CDR1 MDHEN, CDR2 SYDVKM. V lost 3 bases to trimming and J lost 5 bases, with 8 bases between them. This CDR3 has 13 residues. The CDR3 loop is CASSFYVDQPQHF. CDR3 sequence (DNA): TGTGCCAGCAGTTTTTATGTCGATCAGCCCCAGCATTTT.

The rearrangement joins TRBV5-1 to TRBJ1-4; 7 nucleotides match TRBD1. The CDR3 is 15 residues long. V was pared by 4 bases and J by 7 bases, with 10 bases of the junction left unmatched. CDR1 SGHRS and CDR2 YFSETQ come from the germline V gene. CDR3 amino acids: CASSRLTGSGEKLFF. DNA for the CDR3: TGCGCCAGCAGCCGGCTGACAGGGTCTGGTGAAAAACTGTTTTTT.

This chain uses TRBV10-1 with TRBJ1-4, with no clear D. The CDR3 loop spans 15 amino acids. V was clipped by 2 bases and J by 6 bases, with 13 bases between them. Germline-derived CDR1 and CDR2 are WNHNN and SYGVQD (reference sequence). The DNA of the CDR3 is TGCGCCAGCAGTGAGGACGGCGGTGTGGATGAAAAACTGTTTTTT. This codes for CASSEDGGVDEKLFF.

J is TRBJ2-7 and V is TRBV28; 8 bases fit TRBD1. J was trimmed by 3 bases and V by 6 bases; bases with no gene match: 10. Germline V gene sequence: CDR1 MDHEN, CDR2 SYDVKM. This CDR3 contains 15 residues. DNA for the CDR3: TGTGCCAGCAGGATTGGACAGGGCATTAACTACGAGCAGTACTTC. Translated: CASRIGQGINYEQYF.

The chain employs TRBV11-3 and TRBJ2-2; D gene ambiguous. V was shortened by 1 base and J by 4 bases, with 4 bases between the two germline ends. CDR3 length: 13 residues. Germline V gene sequence: CDR1 SGHNT, CDR2 YENEEA. CDR3 in amino acids: CASSLAGTGELFF. The CDR3 nucleotides are TGTGCCAGCAGCTTAGCAGGCACCGGGGAGCTGTTTTTT.

The table lists this clone with a count of one. The J gene is TRBJ2-3, the V gene TRBV11-1; no clear D gene. The V and J ends lost 6 bases and 2 bases respectively, with 9 bases between them. CDR1 and CDR2 from the germline V gene are SGHAT and FQDESV (reference sequence). This CDR3 is 13 amino acids long. The CDR3 nucleotides are TGTGCCAGCAGACCCTATCACACAGATACGCAGTATTTT. Amino acid sequence: CASRPYHTDTQYF.

The chain recombines TRBV20-1 with TRBJ2-7; D is uncertain. CDR3 length equals 10 residues. CDR1 and CDR2 from the germline V gene are DFQATT and SNEGSKA (reference sequence). Trimming removed 3 bases from V and 6 bases from J, with 6 bases in between. The CDR3 DNA reads TGCAGTGCTAGTCCTCTCGAGCAGTACTTC. It translates to CSASPLEQYF.

V gene TRBV27 combines with J gene TRBJ2-1; 13 nucleotides line up with TRBD2. Germline trimming cut 4 bases from V and 7 bases from J; bases unmatched to any gene: 4. The CDR3 length is 15 residues. Germline V lookup: CDR1 MNHEY, CDR2 SMNVEV (reference sequence). This CDR3 reads CASSYLLAGGNEQFF. The CDR3 bases are TGTGCCAGCAGTTACCTACTAGCGGGGGGGAATGAGCAGTTCTTC.

As concerns this clone: This specimen includes other DNA sequences encoding the same CDR3. This rearrangement joins TRBV18 to TRBJ2-1; 12 bases agree with TRBD2. Trimming cost V 3 bases and J 5 bases; bases outside gene matches: 2. The CDR3 runs 15 residues. Per germline, CDR1 KGHSH and CDR2 LQKENI. The CDR3 here is CASSPGLAGDNEQFF. In nucleotides, the CDR3 is TGTGCCAGCTCACCGGGACTAGCGGGCGACAATGAGCAGTTCTTC.

The chain links TRBV18 to TRBJ2-4; 8 nucleotides agree with TRBD2. Trimming took 3 bases from V and 7 from J; bases not matched to a gene: 5. The CDR3 loop spans 14 amino acids. CDR1 is KGHSH and CDR2 is LQKENI in the germline V gene. The CDR3 DNA is TGTGCCAGCTCACCTGGGCGGGGGGCCAACATTCAGTACTTC. Amino acids: CASSPGRGANIQYF.

The chain joins TRBV5-1 to TRBJ1-1, with 9 bases aligning to TRBD1. CDR3 length: 15 amino acids. With V trimmed by 0 bases and J by 5 bases, 5 bases remained unmatched. Germline V lookup: CDR1 SGHRS, CDR2 YFSETQ. In DNA form, the CDR3 reads TGCGCCAGCAGCTTGGCACAGGGGGCTCGGACTGAAGCTTTCTTT. Translated: CASSLAQGARTEAFF.